This TCR beta chain was retrieved from a study of blood T cell repertoires in COVID-19. V was shortened by 1 base and J by 2 bases, with 10 bases between the two germline ends. CDR1 and CDR2 from the germline V gene are SGHDT and YYEEEE. This CDR3 spans 15 amino acids. Using immunoSEQ multiplex PCR, the repertoire was profiled, and TCRdb retains in-frame clones only, with some absent. The sample records about 180,000 clones, around 80% being singletons. The sequence derives from a man between 60 and 75 years old who had been exposed to COVID-19. This sequence joins TRBV5-6 and TRBJ1-5; tentative D call: TRBD1 (5 bases). Sequencing was done on a sample of PBMCs or T cells enriched from blood (not recorded which). In DNA form, the CDR3 reads TGTGCCAGCAGCTTGTGGGGGGGAGGCAATCAGCCCCAGCATTTT. This codes for CASSLWGGGNQPQHF.